Many counts were recorded for the clone carrying this T cell receptor (beta chain). Its antigen remains unidentified. This beta chain slipped into a library made for alpha chains as a stray read, so its size is not meaningful. Via MiXCR, TCRdb re-called the 5' RACE reads, giving one row per CDR3 protein. The sample contains approximately 6,800 distinct CDR3 sequences, roughly an eighth of which appear only once. The time point: sample taken at primary tumor resection. The CDR3 spans 14 residues. V lost 6 bases and J lost 5, with 14 bases in between. Germline CDR1 is LNHNV and CDR2 is YYDKDF (reference sequence). The data were obtained in a study of spatial heterogeneity in lung cancer. Findings of the study overall: Intratumoral expanded alpha and beta TCR counts were found to track tumor mutation counts.

This clonotype originated in a male donor with early-stage non-small cell lung cancer. This rearrangement joins TRBV15 to TRBJ2-1, with D maybe TRBD1 (7 bases). The material was lung tumor tissue, obtained at surgery. CDR3 sequence (DNA): TGTGCCACCAGGAGGGGGGACAGAGACAATGAGCAGTTCTTC. Its protein product is CATRRGDRDNEQFF.